The 30 T cell receptor beta chains below were found in one sample sequenced in a study of CD8+CD57+ T cells in acquired aplastic anemia. Genomic DNA templated the TCR beta VDJ and CDR3 profiling. In TCRdb, the reads were re-called with MiXCR into one record per CDR3 protein. The top ten hold about 7.8% of the sample, which has approximately 220,000 distinct CDR3 sequences, more than 40% seen once. CD8+CD57+ cell expansion had been shown by flow cytometry in patients chosen for sequencing. The sample was sorted CD4+, CD8+, or CD8+CD57+ T cells (not recorded which) from PBMCs. The receptors shown here come from a human donor with aplastic anemia.

This clonotype was counted between two and nine times. V is TRBV6-4 and J is TRBJ2-2, with a possible D match to TRBD2 (6 bases). This CDR3 has 12 amino acids. The ends were cut back, 4 bases at V and 7 bases at J, with 7 bases in the middle. In germline, CDR1 is MRHNA, CDR2 SNTAGT. CDR3: CASSVTSGELFF. DNA of the CDR3: TGTGCCAGCAGTGTGACTAGCGGGGAGCTGTTTTTT.

In this sample, this clonotype turned up many times. The chain couples TRBV6-2 or TRBV6-3 to TRBJ2-7; D perhaps matches TRBD2 (5 bases). The germline V gene has CDR1 MNHEY and CDR2 SVGEGT. The ends were cut back, 0 bases at V and 0 bases at J, with 12 bases in the middle. The CDR3 totals 16 residues. In nucleotides, the CDR3 is TGTGCCAGCAGTTACTCGATTGCGGGTAGCTCCTACGAGCAGTACTTC. Amino acid sequence: CASSYSIAGSSYEQYF.

The gene calls are TRBV12-3 or TRBV12-4 and TRBJ2-7; 9 bases fit TRBD2. CDR3 length: 13 amino acids. With 6 bases clipped from V and 6 bases from J, the junction kept 6 bases outside the gene matches. CDR3 sequence (DNA): TGTGCCAGCAGCCCGGGACTAGCAGGCGAGCAGTACTTC. Amino acids: CASSPGLAGEQYF.

This clonotype was picked up many times. V and J are TRBV4-1 and TRBJ1-4, with a tentative D call TRBD1 (5 bases). Trimming shortened V by 0 bases and J by 8 bases, and 10 bases separated the two germline ends. In germline, CDR1 is MGHRA, CDR2 YSYEKL. The CDR3 is made up of 14 amino acids. The DNA of the CDR3 is TGCGCCAGCAGCCAAGAATCGAGGGACGAAAAACTGTTTTTT. As protein: CASSQESRDEKLFF.

The chain uses TRBV7-9 and TRBJ1-1, with D perhaps TRBD1 (5 bases). Germline CDR1 and CDR2: SEHNR and FQNEAQ (reference sequence). Trimming pared 7 bases from V and 0 bases from J, leaving 15 bases between. This CDR3 spans 15 amino acids. As DNA, the CDR3 is TGTGCCAGCACCCCCTCAACAGGCATGAACACTGAAGCTTTCTTT. Its translation is CASTPSTGMNTEAFF.

This clonotype was picked up a small number of times. One end of the junction does not line up with germline, which may come from a read error. V and J are TRBV7-9 and TRBJ2-5, with 10 nucleotides matching TRBD2. This CDR3 is 15 amino acids long. CDR1 is SEHNR and CDR2 is FQNEAQ in the germline V gene (reference sequence). The CDR3 DNA sequence: TGTGCCAGCAGCCTAGCGGGGGCCCTCCAAGAGACCCAGTACTTC. It yields the protein CASSLAGALQETQYF.

This clonotype was observed many times. This sequence joins TRBV2 and TRBJ1-1; perhaps TRBD1 as D (6 bases). The CDR3 totals 13 residues. Trimming shortened V by 9 bases and J by 1 base, and 12 bases separated the two germline ends. Germline-derived CDR1 and CDR2 are SNHLY and FYNNEI. CDR3 in amino acids: CARITGRNTEAFF. CDR3 DNA: TGTGCCAGGATCACAGGGAGGAACACTGAAGCTTTCTTT.

This clonotype has more than one count but fewer than ten. The chain uses TRBV7-8 and TRBJ2-7, with D maybe TRBD2 (6 bases). Germline CDR1 SGHVS, CDR2 FQNEAQ. Trimming cost V 3 bases and J 3 bases, with 12 bases left between them. This CDR3 region has 14 residues. CDR3 in DNA: TGTGCCAGCAGCTTTGAAGGAGGGAGCTACGAGCAGTACTTC. Protein sequence: CASSFEGGSYEQYF.

This clonotype was counted ten times or more. This chain connects TRBV20-1 to TRBJ2-2, with a weak D call TRBD2 (6 bases). The germline V gene encodes CDR1 DFQATT and CDR2 SNEGSKA (reference sequence). The ends were cut back, 6 bases at V and 3 bases at J, with 17 bases in the middle. This CDR3 region has 15 residues. The CDR3 protein is CSAKIGASDTGELFF. The CDR3 DNA follows: TGCAGTGCCAAGATCGGGGCTAGCGACACCGGGGAGCTGTTTTTT.

A note on this clonotype: This likely comes from a read error, as the CDR3 has no conserved phenylalanine or tryptophan at its end. The chain uses TRBV5-1 and TRBJ1-6, with TRBD1 identical over 9 bases. Per germline, CDR1 SGHRS and CDR2 YFSETQ. The CDR3 loop spans 15 amino acids. V was clipped by 4 bases and J by 6 bases; unmatched bases: 5. The CDR3 coding sequence is TGCGCCAGCAGCCAAAGGACAGGGGCTAATTCACCCCTCCACTCT. Amino acid sequence: CASSQRTGANSPLHS.

This CDR3 is CASSARADEPQETQYF. The CDR3 DNA reads as TGTGCCAGCAGTGCTAGAGCCGACGAGCCTCAAGAGACCCAGTACTTC. The rearrangement links TRBV25-1 to TRBJ2-5; D is undetermined. The CDR3 totals 16 residues. Germline CDR1 MGHDK, CDR2 SYGVNS. Trimming removed 4 bases from V and 2 bases from J, with 17 bases in between.

This chain links TRBV2 with TRBJ1-2; 7 nucleotides line up with TRBD1. This CDR3 region has 13 residues. Germline values: CDR1 SNHLY, CDR2 FYNNEI. V lost 5 bases, J lost 6 bases, and 6 bases stayed unmatched. CDR3 residues: CASSFRDSDGYTF. The CDR3 coding sequence is TGTGCCAGCAGTTTTAGGGACAGCGATGGCTACACCTTC.

The genes are TRBV14 and TRBJ2-7, with 9 bases lining up with TRBD2. Trimming cost V 1 base and J 7 bases; bases outside gene matches: 8. This CDR3 spans 15 amino acids. The V gene's germline CDR1 is SGHDN and CDR2 FVKESK. This CDR3 is CASSQVLAGVREQYF. The CDR3 DNA is TGTGCCAGCAGCCAAGTCTTAGCGGGAGTTCGGGAGCAGTACTTC. Based on the CDR3 plus reference TRBV14 and TRBJ2-7, the full variable domain is EAGVTQFPSHSVIEKGQTVTLRCDPISGHDNLYWYRRVMGKEIKFLLHFVKESKQDESGMPNNRFLAERTGGTYSTLKVQPAELEDSGVYFCASSQVLAGVREQYFGPGTRLTVT.

About this clonotype itself: Since a much larger clone is just one base distant, this may be a read error. The chain couples TRBV7-9 to TRBJ2-7; tentative D call: TRBD2 (5 bases). CDR3 size: 14 residues. From germline, CDR1 is SEHNR and CDR2 FQNEAQ (reference sequence). The ends were cut back, 5 bases at V and 0 bases at J, with 11 bases in the middle. The CDR3 spells CASSGGRGSYEQYF. DNA of the CDR3: TGTGCCAGCAGCGGCGGACGGGGCTCCTACGAGCAGTACTTC.

This clonotype has a count of ten or more. The J gene is TRBJ2-7, the V gene TRBV11-2; 8 nucleotides line up with TRBD1. Germline values: CDR1 SGHAT, CDR2 FQNNGV. The CDR3 has 14 amino acids. The V segment lost 4 bases and the J segment 4 bases; nucleotides outside the gene matches: 6. CDR3 amino acids: CASSSTRGRYEQYF. CDR3 nucleotides: TGTGCCAGCAGCTCAACCAGGGGGCGGTACGAGCAGTACTTC.

The chain is built from TRBV20-1 and TRBJ1-2; TRBD1 might be the D (5 bases). The CDR3 loop spans 13 amino acids. V lost 1 base and J 0 bases, leaving 6 bases between the germline ends. The germline V gene encodes CDR1 DFQATT and CDR2 SNEGSKA (reference sequence). CDR3 DNA: TGCAGTGCTAGAGGGGGGGCTAACTATGGCTACACCTTC. Its protein is CSARGGANYGYTF.

Comments on this clonotype: A much larger clone lies one base from this, so it may be a read error. This chain connects TRBV20-1 to TRBJ2-1; D remains ambiguous. V lost 6 bases, J lost 2 bases, and 20 bases lay in between. Germline V CDR1 and CDR2: DFQATT, SNEGSKA (reference sequence). There are 16 residues in the CDR3. CDR3 residues: CSARNTAPATYNEQFF. The CDR3 nucleotides read TGCAGTGCCCGTAATACAGCTCCCGCAACCTACAATGAGCAGTTCTTC.

This clonotype came up many times. This chain connects TRBV5-5 to TRBJ2-7, with D perhaps being TRBD1 or TRBD2 (5 bases each). The V and J ends lost 4 bases and 2 bases respectively, with 19 bases between them. Germline-derived CDR1 and CDR2 are SGHKS and YYEKEE (reference sequence). The CDR3 is made up of 16 amino acids. The CDR3 DNA reads as TGTGCCAGCAGCGTTGGGTACAGGTGGGAGACCTACGAGCAGTACTTC. Translating gives CASSVGYRWETYEQYF.

V gene TRBV25-1 combines with J gene TRBJ2-7; 9 bases map to TRBD2. This CDR3 is 15 amino acids long. Trimming took 6 bases from V and 2 from J; bases not matched to a gene: 8. The V gene's germline CDR1 is MGHDK and CDR2 SYGVNS. In DNA form, the CDR3 reads TGTGCCAGCAGGCGACTTAGCGGGAGTCCCTACGAGCAGTACTTC. Protein sequence: CASRRLSGSPYEQYF.

This clonotype was counted ten times or more. The chain combines TRBV12-3 or TRBV12-4 with TRBJ2-7; 7 bases fit TRBD2. The J segment lost 2 bases and the V segment lost 8 bases, leaving 6 bases of the junction unmatched. The CDR3 runs to 13 residues. CDR3 region: CASGRGATYEQYF. The CDR3 nucleotides are TGTGCCAGCGGGAGGGGTGCCACCTACGAGCAGTACTTC.

The rearrangement links TRBV9 to TRBJ1-1; D is undetermined. This CDR3 spans 11 amino acids. Germline CDR1 is SGDLS and CDR2 is YYNGEE. Trimming stripped 4 bases from V and 7 bases from J, with 8 bases between. CDR3 DNA: TGTGCCAGCAGCCGACTCCATGAAGCTTTCTTT. Translated: CASSRLHEAFF. Supplemented by reference TRBV9 and TRBJ1-1, the full variable domain reads DSGVTQTPKHLITATGQRVTLRCSPRSGDLSVYWYQQSLDQGLQFLIQYYNGEERAKGNILERFSAQQFPDLHSELNLSSLELGDSALYFCASSRLHEAFFGQGTRLTVV.

In this sample, this clonotype turned up many times. J is TRBJ1-2 and V is TRBV29-1; D is ambiguous. The CDR3 sequence is 15 residues long. Trimming left V 0 bases short and J 8 bases short, with 19 bases between. Germline V gene lookup returns CDR1 SQVTM and CDR2 ANQGSEA. The CDR3 sequence is CSVEEKARPSGGYTF. The DNA for the CDR3 is TGCAGCGTTGAAGAAAAGGCCAGGCCCTCCGGGGGCTACACCTTC. The whole variable domain, remainder taken from reference TRBV29-1 and TRBJ1-2, is SAVISQKPSRDICQRGTSLTIQCQVDSQVTMMFWYRQQPGQSLTLIATANQGSEATYESGFVIDKFPISRPNLTFSTLTVSNMSPEDSSIYLCSVEEKARPSGGYTFGSGTRLTVV.

This chain links TRBV7-2 with TRBJ1-2; 10 bases line up with TRBD1. The CDR3 has 14 residues. The germline gives CDR1 SGHTA, CDR2 FQGNSA. Trimming took 5 bases from V and 8 from J; bases not matched to a gene: 8. This chain's CDR3 is CASSPDRGRGGYTF. DNA for the CDR3: TGTGCCAGCAGCCCAGACAGGGGGCGCGGGGGCTACACCTTC.

The CDR3 coding sequence is TGCGCCAGCAGCTTAGGGCAGACTGGGGCCAACGTCCTGACTTTC. Its translation is CASSLGQTGANVLTF. The chain couples TRBV5-1 to TRBJ2-6, with D unclear. Looked up from germline, CDR1 is SGHRS and CDR2 is YFSETQ. Deletions cut 2 bases from V and 2 bases from J, with 8 bases between. This CDR3 spans 15 amino acids.

This clonotype was observed many times. This chain links TRBV7-9 with TRBJ2-1; D is uncertain. The CDR3 has 14 amino acids. From germline, CDR1 is SEHNR and CDR2 FQNEAQ (reference sequence). V was pared by 1 base and J by 6 bases, with 10 bases between. In DNA, the CDR3 is TGTGCCAGCAGCTTAGGTAGTAGGTCCAATGAGCAGTTCTTC. Amino acids: CASSLGSRSNEQFF.

Turning to this clonotype: Relative to the germline gene, one junction end is altered; a read error may explain this. The CDR3 DNA reads as TGTGCCAGCAGTCTCCAGGGGAACACTGGAGCTTTCTTT. Protein: CASSLQGNTGAFF. The gene calls are TRBV10-3 and TRBJ1-1, with TRBD1 as a possible D gene (6 bases). CDR3 size: 13 residues. Per germline, CDR1 ENHRY and CDR2 SYGVKD.

This clonotype was detected ten times or more. This chain joins TRBV15 and TRBJ2-2; D uncertain. The CDR3 spans 14 residues. V gave up 0 bases and J gave up 4 bases, with 6 bases separating them. Per germline, CDR1 LNHNV and CDR2 YYDKDF (reference sequence). CDR3 region: CATSRDQGTGELFF. CDR3 DNA sequence: TGTGCCACCAGCAGAGATCAAGGCACCGGGGAGCTGTTTTTT.

This clonotype was picked up many times. The rearrangement joins TRBV7-2 to TRBJ1-2, with D unresolved. Germline values: CDR1 SGHTA, CDR2 FQGNSA. This CDR3 spans 12 amino acids. V lost 5 bases and J lost 5, with 9 bases in between. The chain's CDR3 is CASSHGDYGYTF. In DNA form, the CDR3 reads TGTGCCAGCAGCCACGGGGATTATGGCTACACCTTC.

A note on this clonotype: One junction end does not reproduce the germline sequence, and a read error may be involved. The V gene is TRBV11-2, the J gene TRBJ2-7, with D perhaps TRBD2 (5 bases). Germline lookup yields CDR1 SGHAT and CDR2 FQNNGV. The CDR3 consists of 15 residues. The DNA for the CDR3 is TGTGCCAGCAGCTTCGATCAGCCTAGCTCCTACGGGCAGTACTTC. Translation gives CASSFDQPSSYGQYF.

This clonotype was found many times. The rearrangement uses TRBV7-2 and TRBJ1-6; 7 positions match TRBD1. This CDR3 is built from 18 residues. J was trimmed by 8 bases and V by 5 bases; bases with no gene match: 18. Germline V gene data show CDR1 as SGHTA and CDR2 as FQGNSA. In DNA, the CDR3 is TGTGCCAGCAGCGCCTATAGCAGTGGCAGGGGGATAGATTCACCCCTCCACTTT. Protein: CASSAYSSGRGIDSPLHF.